This T cell receptor (beta chain) was recorded in a study of T cell responses to AZD1222 COVID-19 vaccine. Study-wide results and caveats: It was only after the peak T cell response that any repertoires were sampled. CD4 TCRs associated with vaccination spanned spike, dominating at 160-218 and 743-854. Donors were largely white British and mainly female; clonal diversity was possibly underestimated. Spike-specific TCR repertoires showed rising breadth and depth after two AZD1222 doses.

The count of this clone is one. Its antigen is unknown. The CDR3 covers 14 residues. Between the trimmed V and J ends, which lost 0 bases and 3 bases, there was a span of 9 bases. Germline CDR1 is SGDLS and CDR2 is YYNGEE. TCRdb keeps only in-frame clones here, not all; method: immunoSEQ multiplex PCR. The table has 100,000 to 130,000 clones, around nine tenths seen once. Sequenced here: peripheral blood, sampled 28 days after the second AZD1222 dose. This chain uses TRBV9 with TRBJ1-1; a weak D match, TRBD1 (5 bases). The source of this sequence is an adult who received the AZD1222 COVID-19 vaccine. CDR3 sequence: CASSVVWDDTEAFF. CDR3 in DNA: TGTGCCAGCAGCGTAGTATGGGACGACACTGAAGCTTTCTTT.